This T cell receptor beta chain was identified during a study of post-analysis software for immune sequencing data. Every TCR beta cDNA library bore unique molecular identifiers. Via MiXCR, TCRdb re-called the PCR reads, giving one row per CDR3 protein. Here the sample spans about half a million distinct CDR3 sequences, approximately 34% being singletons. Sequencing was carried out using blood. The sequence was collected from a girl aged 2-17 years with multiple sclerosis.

The CDR3 here is CASSPLPGQDYSNQPQHF. In DNA, the CDR3 is TGTGCCAGCAGTCCTTTGCCCGGACAGGATTATAGCAATCAGCCCCAGCATTTT. This chain joins TRBV12-3 or TRBV12-4 and TRBJ1-5, with 7 bases matching TRBD1. V was pared by 5 bases and J by 0 bases, with 13 bases of the junction left unmatched. The CDR3 totals 18 residues.